This T cell receptor beta chain was documented in a study of human thymus T cells. The CDR3 has 18 residues. Germline lookup yields CDR1 SGHNT and CDR2 YYREEE (reference sequence). V lost 0 bases and J lost 3; bases outside the gene matches: 14. As to this clone: The antigen is unknown.

Thymic samples were excised during corrective heart operations. The donor group consisted of healthy Finnish infants who were having corrective surgery for congenital heart defects. The assay was immunoSEQ multiplex PCR, and TCRdb's table has in-frame clones only and misses some. The repertoire holds tens of thousands of clones, with just over 95% as singletons. Study-wide points: Thymic and blood repertoires seemed to favor certain V and J genes. Related research examined unrelated individuals and reported that their thymic repertoires overlapped highly.

The receptor was derived from a boy under two years old with a congenital heart defect but otherwise immunologically healthy. The rearrangement joins TRBV5-4 to TRBJ2-7; 8 nucleotides align to TRBD2. Specimen: thymus tissue. The CDR3 bases are TGTGCCAGCAGCTTGGCCGCGGGTAGCGGGGTTTGCAACTACGAGCAGTACTTC. Translation gives CASSLAAGSGVCNYEQYF.